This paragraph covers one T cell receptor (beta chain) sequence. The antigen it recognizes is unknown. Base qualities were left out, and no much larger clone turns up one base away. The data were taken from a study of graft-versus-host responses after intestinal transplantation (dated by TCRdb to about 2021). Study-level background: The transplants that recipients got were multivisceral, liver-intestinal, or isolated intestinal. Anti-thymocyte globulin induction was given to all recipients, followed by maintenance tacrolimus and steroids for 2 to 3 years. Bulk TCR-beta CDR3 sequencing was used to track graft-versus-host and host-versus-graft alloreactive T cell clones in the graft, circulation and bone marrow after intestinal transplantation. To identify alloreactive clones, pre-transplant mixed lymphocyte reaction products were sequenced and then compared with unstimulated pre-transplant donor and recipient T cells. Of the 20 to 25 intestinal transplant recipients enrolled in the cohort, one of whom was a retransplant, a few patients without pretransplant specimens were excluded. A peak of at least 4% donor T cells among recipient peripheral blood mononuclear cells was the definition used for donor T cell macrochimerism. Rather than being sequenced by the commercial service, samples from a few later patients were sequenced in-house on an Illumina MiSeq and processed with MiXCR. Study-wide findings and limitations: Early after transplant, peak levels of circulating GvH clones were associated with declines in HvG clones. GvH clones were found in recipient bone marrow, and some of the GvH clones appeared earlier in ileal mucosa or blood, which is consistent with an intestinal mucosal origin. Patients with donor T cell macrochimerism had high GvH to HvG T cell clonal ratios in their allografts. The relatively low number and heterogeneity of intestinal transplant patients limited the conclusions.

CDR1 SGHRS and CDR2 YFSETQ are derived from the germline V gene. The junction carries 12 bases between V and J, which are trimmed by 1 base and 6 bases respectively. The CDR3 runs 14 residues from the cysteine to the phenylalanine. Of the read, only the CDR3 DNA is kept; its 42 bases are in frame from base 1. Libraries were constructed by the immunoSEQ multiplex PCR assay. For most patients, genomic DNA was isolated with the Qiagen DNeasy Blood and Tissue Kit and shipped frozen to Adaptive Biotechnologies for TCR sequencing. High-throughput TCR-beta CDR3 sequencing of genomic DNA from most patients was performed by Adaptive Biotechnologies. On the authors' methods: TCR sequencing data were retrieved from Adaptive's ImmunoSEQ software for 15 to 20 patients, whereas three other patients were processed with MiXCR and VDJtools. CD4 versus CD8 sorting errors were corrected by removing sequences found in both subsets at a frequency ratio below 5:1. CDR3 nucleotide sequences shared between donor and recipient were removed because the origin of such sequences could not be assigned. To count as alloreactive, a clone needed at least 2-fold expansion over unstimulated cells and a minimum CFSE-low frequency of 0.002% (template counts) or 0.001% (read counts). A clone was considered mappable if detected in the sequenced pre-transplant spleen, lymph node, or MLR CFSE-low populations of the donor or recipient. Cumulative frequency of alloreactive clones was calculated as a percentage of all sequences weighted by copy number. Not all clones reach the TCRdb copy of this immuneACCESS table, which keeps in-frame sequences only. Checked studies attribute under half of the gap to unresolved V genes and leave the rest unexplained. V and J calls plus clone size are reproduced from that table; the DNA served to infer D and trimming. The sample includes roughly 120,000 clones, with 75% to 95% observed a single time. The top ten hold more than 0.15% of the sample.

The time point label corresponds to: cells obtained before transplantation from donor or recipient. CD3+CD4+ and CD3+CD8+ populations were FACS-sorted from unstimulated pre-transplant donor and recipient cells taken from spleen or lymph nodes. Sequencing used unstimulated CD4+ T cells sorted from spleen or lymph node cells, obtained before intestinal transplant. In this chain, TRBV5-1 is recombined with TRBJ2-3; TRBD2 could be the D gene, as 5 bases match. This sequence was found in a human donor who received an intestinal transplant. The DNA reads TGCGCCAGCAGCTTGACTCTAGCTCCCGATACGCAGTATTTT. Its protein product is CASSLTLAPDTQYF.